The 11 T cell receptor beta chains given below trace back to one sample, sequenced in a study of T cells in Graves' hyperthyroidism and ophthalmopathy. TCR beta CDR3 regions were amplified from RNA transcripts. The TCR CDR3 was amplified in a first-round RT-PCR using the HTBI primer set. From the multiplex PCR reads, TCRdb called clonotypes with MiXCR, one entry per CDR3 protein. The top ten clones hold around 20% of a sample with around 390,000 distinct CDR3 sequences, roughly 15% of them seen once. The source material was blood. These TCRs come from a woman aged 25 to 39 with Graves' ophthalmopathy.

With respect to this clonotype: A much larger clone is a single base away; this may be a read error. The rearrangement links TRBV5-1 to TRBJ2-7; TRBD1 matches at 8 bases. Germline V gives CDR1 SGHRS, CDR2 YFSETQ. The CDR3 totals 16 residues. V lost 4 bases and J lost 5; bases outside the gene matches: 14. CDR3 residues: CASSAGVRQGADEQYF. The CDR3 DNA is TGCGCCAGCAGCGCCGGAGTTCGGCAGGGGGCGGACGAGCAGTACTTC.

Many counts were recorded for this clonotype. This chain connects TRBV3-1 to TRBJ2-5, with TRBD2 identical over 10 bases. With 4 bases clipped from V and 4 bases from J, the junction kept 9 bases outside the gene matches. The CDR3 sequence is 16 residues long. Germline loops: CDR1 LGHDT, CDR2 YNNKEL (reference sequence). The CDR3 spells CASSPGLAAGGETQYF. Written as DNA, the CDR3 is TGTGCCAGCAGCCCCGGACTAGCGGCGGGGGGAGAGACCCAGTACTTC.

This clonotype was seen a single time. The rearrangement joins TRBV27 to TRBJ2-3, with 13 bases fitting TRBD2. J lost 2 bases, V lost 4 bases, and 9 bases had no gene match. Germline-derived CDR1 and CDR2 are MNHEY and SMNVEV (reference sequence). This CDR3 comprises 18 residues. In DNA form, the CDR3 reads TGTGCCAGCAGTTCGACCCGACTAGCGGGGGGAGTCACAGATACGCAGTATTTT. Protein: CASSSTRLAGGVTDTQYF.

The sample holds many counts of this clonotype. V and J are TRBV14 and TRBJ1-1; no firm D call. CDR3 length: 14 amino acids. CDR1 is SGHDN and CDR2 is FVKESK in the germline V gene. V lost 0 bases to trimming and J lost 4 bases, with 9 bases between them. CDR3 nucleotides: TGTGCCAGCAGCCAAGAAATTTTTGGCACTGAAGCTTTCTTT. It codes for CASSQEIFGTEAFF. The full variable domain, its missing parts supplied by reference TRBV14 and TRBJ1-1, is EAGVTQFPSHSVIEKGQTVTLRCDPISGHDNLYWYRRVMGKEIKFLLHFVKESKQDESGMPNNRFLAERTGGTYSTLKVQPAELEDSGVYFCASSQEIFGTEAFFGQGTRLTVV.

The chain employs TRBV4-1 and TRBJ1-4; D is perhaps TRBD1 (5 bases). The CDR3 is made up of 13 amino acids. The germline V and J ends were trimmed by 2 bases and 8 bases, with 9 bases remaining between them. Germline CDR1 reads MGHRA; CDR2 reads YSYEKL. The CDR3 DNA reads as TGCGCCAGCAGCCAATTCCGGGGGGAAAAACTGTTTTTT. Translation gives CASSQFRGEKLFF.

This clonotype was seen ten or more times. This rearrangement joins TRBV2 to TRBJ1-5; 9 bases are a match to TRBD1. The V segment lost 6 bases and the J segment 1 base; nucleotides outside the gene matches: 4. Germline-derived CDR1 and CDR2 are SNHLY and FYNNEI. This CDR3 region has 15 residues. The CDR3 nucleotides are TGTGCCAGCAGAGACAGGGGGTTGAGCAATCAGCCCCAGCATTTT. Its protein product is CASRDRGLSNQPQHF.

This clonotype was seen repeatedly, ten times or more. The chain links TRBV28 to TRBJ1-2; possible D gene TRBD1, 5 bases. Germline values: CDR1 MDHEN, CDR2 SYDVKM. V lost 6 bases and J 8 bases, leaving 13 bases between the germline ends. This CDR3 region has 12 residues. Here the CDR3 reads CASSSGRLGYTF. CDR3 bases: TGTGCCAGCAGCTCGGGACGGCTCGGCTACACCTTC.

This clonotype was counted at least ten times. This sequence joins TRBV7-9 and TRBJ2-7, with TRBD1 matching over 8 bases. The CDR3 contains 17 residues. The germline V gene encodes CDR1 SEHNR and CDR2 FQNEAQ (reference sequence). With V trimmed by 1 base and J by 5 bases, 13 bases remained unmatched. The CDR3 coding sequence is TGTGCCAGCAGCTTAGTAGTAGTCGGGACAGGCGTTCACGAGCAGTACTTC. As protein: CASSLVVVGTGVHEQYF.

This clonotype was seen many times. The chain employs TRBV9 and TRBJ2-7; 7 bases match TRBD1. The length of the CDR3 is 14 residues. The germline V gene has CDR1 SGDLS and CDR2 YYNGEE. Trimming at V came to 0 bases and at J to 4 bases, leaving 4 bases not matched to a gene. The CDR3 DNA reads TGTGCCAGCAGCGTAGCTACAGGGGAGTACGAGCAGTACTTC. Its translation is CASSVATGEYEQYF.

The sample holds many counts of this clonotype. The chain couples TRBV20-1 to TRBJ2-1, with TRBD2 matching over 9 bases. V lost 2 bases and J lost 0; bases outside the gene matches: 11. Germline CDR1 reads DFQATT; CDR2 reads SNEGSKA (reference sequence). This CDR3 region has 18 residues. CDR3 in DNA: TGCAGTGCTAGAAATACAGGGAGTAGCGGGGGCTCCTACAATGAGCAGTTCTTC. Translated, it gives CSARNTGSSGGSYNEQFF.

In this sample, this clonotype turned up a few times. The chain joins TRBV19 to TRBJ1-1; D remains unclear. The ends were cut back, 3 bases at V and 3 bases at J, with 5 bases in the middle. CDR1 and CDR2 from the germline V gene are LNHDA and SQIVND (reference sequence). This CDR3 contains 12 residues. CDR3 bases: TGTGCCAGTAGTATTAAGTACACTGAAGCTTTCTTT. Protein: CASSIKYTEAFF.